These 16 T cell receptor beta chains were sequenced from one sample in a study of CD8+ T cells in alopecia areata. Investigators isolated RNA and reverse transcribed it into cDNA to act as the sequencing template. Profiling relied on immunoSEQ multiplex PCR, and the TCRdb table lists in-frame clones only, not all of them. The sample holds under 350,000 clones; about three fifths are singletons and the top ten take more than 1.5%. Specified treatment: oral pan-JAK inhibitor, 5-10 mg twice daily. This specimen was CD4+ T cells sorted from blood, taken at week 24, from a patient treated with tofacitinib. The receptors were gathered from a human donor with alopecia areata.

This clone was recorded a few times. The CDR3 sequence is CASTPKKTGELFF. The DNA of the CDR3 is TGTGCCAGCACCCCTAAGAAAACCGGGGAGCTGTTTTTT. The genes are TRBV6-5 and TRBJ2-2; no firm D call. Germline CDR1 is MNHEY and CDR2 is SVGAGI. The CDR3 is 13 amino acids. V lost 7 bases to trimming and J lost 5 bases, with 11 bases between them.

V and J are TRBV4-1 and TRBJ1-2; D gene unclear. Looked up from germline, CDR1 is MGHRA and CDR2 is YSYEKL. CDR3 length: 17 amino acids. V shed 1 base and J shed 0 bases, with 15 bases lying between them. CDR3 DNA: TGCGCCAGCAGCCAAGGAGGGAGAGCGGTAGCTAACTATGGCTACACCTTC. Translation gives CASSQGGRAVANYGYTF.

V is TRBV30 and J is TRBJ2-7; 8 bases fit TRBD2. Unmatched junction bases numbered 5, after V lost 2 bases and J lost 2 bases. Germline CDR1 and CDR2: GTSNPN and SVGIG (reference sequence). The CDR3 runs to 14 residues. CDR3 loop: CAWSSGLVPYEQYF. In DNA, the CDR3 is TGTGCCTGGAGTTCGGGACTAGTGCCCTACGAGCAGTACTTC. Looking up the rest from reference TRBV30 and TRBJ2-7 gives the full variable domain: SQTIHQWPATLVQPVGSPLSLECTVEGTSNPNLYWYRQAAGRGLQLLFYSVGIGQISSEVPQNLSASRPQDRQFILSSKKLLLSDSGFYLCAWSSGLVPYEQYFGPGTRLTVT.

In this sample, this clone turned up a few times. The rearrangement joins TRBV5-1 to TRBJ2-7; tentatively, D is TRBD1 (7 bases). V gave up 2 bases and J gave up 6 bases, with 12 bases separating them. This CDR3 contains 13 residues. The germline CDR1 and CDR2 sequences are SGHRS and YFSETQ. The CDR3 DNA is TGCGCCAGCAGCTTTGGAGGGGGCGGCGAGCAGTACTTC. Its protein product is CASSFGGGGEQYF.

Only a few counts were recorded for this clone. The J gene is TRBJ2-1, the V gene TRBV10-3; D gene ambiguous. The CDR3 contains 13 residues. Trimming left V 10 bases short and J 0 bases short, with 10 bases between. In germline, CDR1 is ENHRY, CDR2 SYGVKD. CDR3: CASQAFSYNEQFF. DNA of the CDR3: TGTGCCAGCCAGGCCTTCTCCTACAATGAGCAGTTCTTC.

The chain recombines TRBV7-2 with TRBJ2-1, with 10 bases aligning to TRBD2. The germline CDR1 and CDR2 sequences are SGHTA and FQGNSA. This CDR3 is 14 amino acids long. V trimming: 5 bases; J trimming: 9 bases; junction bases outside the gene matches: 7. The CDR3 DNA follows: TGTGCCAGCAGCCCGAGCGGGGGGGCAGGTGAGCAGTTCTTC. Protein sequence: CASSPSGGAGEQFF.

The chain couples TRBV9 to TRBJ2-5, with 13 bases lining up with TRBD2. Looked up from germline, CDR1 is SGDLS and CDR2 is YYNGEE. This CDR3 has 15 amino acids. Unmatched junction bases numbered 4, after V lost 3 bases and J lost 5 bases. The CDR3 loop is CASSGTSGGAETQYF. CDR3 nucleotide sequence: TGTGCCAGCAGCGGCACTAGCGGGGGGGCTGAGACCCAGTACTTC.

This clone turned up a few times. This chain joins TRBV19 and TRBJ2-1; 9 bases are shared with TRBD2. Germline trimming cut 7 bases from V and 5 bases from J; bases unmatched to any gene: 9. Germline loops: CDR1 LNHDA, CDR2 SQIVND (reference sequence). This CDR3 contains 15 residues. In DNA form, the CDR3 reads TGTGCCAGTACCCGGACTAGCGAACAGGACAATGAGCAGTTCTTC. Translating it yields CASTRTSEQDNEQFF. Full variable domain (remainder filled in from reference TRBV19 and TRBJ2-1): DGGITQSPKYLFRKEGQNVTLSCEQNLNHDAMYWYRQDPGQGLRLIYYSQIVNDFQKGDIAEGYSVSREKKESFPLTVTSAQKNPTAFYLCASTRTSEQDNEQFFGPGTRLTVL.

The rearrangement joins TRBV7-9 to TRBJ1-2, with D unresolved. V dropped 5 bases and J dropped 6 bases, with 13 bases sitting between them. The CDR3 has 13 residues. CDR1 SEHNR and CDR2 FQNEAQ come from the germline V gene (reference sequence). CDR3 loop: CASSRTDPHGYTF. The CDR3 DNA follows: TGTGCCAGCAGCCGAACGGACCCTCATGGCTACACCTTC.

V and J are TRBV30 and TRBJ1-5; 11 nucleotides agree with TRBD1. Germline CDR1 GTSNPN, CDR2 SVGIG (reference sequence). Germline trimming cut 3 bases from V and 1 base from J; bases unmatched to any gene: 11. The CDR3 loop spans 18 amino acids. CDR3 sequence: CAWSLDRGLGWSNQPQHF. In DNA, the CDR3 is TGTGCCTGGAGCCTGGACAGGGGGCTTGGATGGAGCAATCAGCCCCAGCATTTT.

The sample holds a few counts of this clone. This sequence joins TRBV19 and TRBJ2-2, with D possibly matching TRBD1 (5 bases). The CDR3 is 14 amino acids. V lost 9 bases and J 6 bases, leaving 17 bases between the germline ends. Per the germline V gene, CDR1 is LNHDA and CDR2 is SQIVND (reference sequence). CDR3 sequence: CASRKAGYAGELFF. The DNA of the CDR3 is TGTGCCAGCCGCAAGGCAGGGTACGCCGGGGAGCTGTTTTTT.

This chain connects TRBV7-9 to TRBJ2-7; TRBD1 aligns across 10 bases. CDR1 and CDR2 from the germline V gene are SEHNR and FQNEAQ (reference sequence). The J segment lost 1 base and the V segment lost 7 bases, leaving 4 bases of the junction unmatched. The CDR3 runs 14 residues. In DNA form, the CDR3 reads TGTGCCAGCACGTCGGGACAGGGGTCCTACGAGCAGTACTTC. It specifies CASTSGQGSYEQYF.

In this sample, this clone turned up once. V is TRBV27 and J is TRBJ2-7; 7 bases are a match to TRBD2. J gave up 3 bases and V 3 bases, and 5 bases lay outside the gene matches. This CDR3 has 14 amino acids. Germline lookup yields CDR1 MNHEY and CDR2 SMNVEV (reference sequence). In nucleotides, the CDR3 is TGTGCCAGCAGTTTGGAGCGGGGACGCTACGAGCAGTACTTC. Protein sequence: CASSLERGRYEQYF.

The CDR3 sequence is CASSVGLAKNIQYF. The CDR3 coding sequence is TGTGCCAGCAGCGTCGGGCTAGCCAAAAACATTCAGTACTTC. The chain combines TRBV9 with TRBJ2-4; no firm D call. V was cut by 2 bases and J by 0 bases, with 6 bases left in between. Per germline, CDR1 SGDLS and CDR2 YYNGEE. The CDR3 consists of 14 residues. Full variable domain (outside the CDR3, taken from reference TRBV9 and TRBJ2-4): DSGVTQTPKHLITATGQRVTLRCSPRSGDLSVYWYQQSLDQGLQFLIQYYNGEERAKGNILERFSAQQFPDLHSELNLSSLELGDSALYFCASSVGLAKNIQYFGAGTRLSVL.

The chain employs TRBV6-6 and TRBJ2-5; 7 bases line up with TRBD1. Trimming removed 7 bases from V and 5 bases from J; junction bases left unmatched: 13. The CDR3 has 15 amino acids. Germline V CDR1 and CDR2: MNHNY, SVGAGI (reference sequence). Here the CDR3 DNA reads TGTGCCAGCACGGGTAAGGGGGCGCGGCTGGAGACCCAGTACTTC. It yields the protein CASTGKGARLETQYF.

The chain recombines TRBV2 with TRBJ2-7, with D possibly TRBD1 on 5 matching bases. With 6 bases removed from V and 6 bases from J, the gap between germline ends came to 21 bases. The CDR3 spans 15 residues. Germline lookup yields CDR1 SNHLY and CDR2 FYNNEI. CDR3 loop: CASSARRTPYGEQYF. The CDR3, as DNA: TGTGCCAGCAGCGCCCGGCGGACACCCTACGGCGAGCAGTACTTC. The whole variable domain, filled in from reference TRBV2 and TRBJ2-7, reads EPEVTQTPSHQVTQMGQEVILRCVPISNHLYFYWYRQILGQKVEFLVSFYNNEISEKSEIFDDQFSVERPDGSNFTLKIRSTKLEDSAMYFCASSARRTPYGEQYFGPGTRLTVT.